The rows below give T cell receptor beta chains drawn from one sample of a study of shared clonotypes between healthy human individuals. Here immunoSEQ multiplex PCR was the method, and the copy in TCRdb shows in-frame clones only, minus some. This table holds some 2,100,000 clones, approximately 94% found once. The sample consisted of naive CD4+ T cells sorted from blood. Receptor source: a man between 18 and 29 years old in good health. Both conserved end residues are part of each CDR3. D genes are given only for firm matches. Rows give clone size only sometimes, using once, few, many, or a class for an expanded clone.

TRBJ1-5,.,.,TRBV6-5,TGTGCCAGCAGTTCCCCCAGGATTTCCGGCAATCAGCCCCAGCATTTT,CASSSPRISGNQPQHF
TRBJ1-1,.,TRBD1,TRBV10-3,TGTGCCATCAGTGCCGGGACAGGGGGGAACACTGAAGCTTTCTTT,CAISAGTGGNTEAFF
TRBJ2-2,.,TRBD1,TRBV6-6,TGTGCCAGCAGTTACCGGACAGGGCTAAACACCGGGGAGCTGTTTTTT,CASSYRTGLNTGELFF
TRBJ2-5,.,.,TRBV7-3,TGTGCCAGCAGCTTCTTCGGGACACCTCAAGAGACCCAGTACTTC,CASSFFGTPQETQYF
TRBJ2-7,.,.,TRBV18,TGTGCCAGCTCGAAATCAGGGTTCGAGCAGTACTTC,CASSKSGFEQYF
TRBJ2-7,.,.,TRBV10-2,TGCGCCAGCAGTGAGAGGGGTTTATCCTACGAGCAGTACTTC,CASSERGLSYEQYF
TRBJ2-1,.,.,TRBV29-1,TGCAGCGTTGATTCAACCGGGAGAGGGGGCAATGAGCAGTTCTTC,CSVDSTGRGGNEQFF
TRBJ2-5,.,.,TRBV14,TGTGCCAGCAGCCGGGTAGCGCTACTCCAAGAGACCCAGTACTTC,CASSRVALLQETQYF
TRBJ2-1,.,.,TRBV7-2,TGTGCCAGTCTTTGGTACAATGAGCAGTTCTTC,CASLWYNEQFF
TRBJ1-2,.,.,TRBV14,TGTGCCAGCAGCCAAGATAGGGCACGGAGCCTTTTTGGCTACACCTTC,CASSQDRARSLFGYTF
TRBJ1-5,.,.,TRBV5-1,TGCGCCAGCAGCTTAGAGGGTGAGGGTCAGCCCCAGCATTTT,CASSLEGEGQPQHF
TRBJ2-1,.,.,TRBV18,TGTGCCAGCTCACCAATTACAGGTCTCCTGGGGAATGAGCAGTTCTTC,CASSPITGLLGNEQFF
TRBJ2-7,.,TRBD1,TRBV5-4,TGTGCCAGCAGCTTGGGCGGGGCAGGGGGCTTCGGCGAGCAGTACTTC,CASSLGGAGGFGEQYF
TRBJ1-4,.,.,TRBV30,TGTGCCTGGAGCCGCGTACAGGGCTCTGAAAAACTGTTTTTT,CAWSRVQGSEKLFF
TRBJ1-2,.,TRBD1,TRBV30,TGTGCCTGGACCTTGACAGGGGGAGGGGGCTATGGCTACACCTTC,CAWTLTGGGGYGYTF
TRBJ2-3,once,TRBD1,TRBV29-1,TGCAGCGTTGCTGGGGGACAGGGTCGGACAGATACGCAGTATTTT,CSVAGGQGRTDTQYF
TRBJ2-3,.,TRBD2,TRBV6-1,TGTGCCAGCAGTGGTGCGGGGGGGCCAGATACGCAGTATTTT,CASSGAGGPDTQYF
TRBJ2-3,.,.,TRBV5-6,TGTGCCAGCAGCGGGCTAGCAACAGATACGCAGTATTTT,CASSGLATDTQYF
TRBJ1-2,.,TRBD1,TRBV20-1,TGCAGTGCTAGAGATCTTGGGACAGGGCTCTTC,CSARDLGTGLF
TRBJ1-2,.,.,TRBV30,TGTGCCTGGAGTGGACAGATCAACTATGGCTACACCTTC,CAWSGQINYGYTF